The sequence of this TCR beta chain was determined in a study of graft-versus-host responses after intestinal transplantation. About this clone itself: Its antigen is undetermined.

Trimming stripped 0 bases from V and 4 bases from J, with 9 bases between. The CDR3 covers 15 residues. Germline V gene lookup returns CDR1 MNHEY and CDR2 SVGAGI. Here immunoSEQ multiplex PCR was the method, and the copy in TCRdb shows in-frame clones only, minus some. The table has around 90,000 clones, roughly 91% seen once. The specimen was unstimulated CD8+ T cells sorted from spleen or lymph node cells, collected before intestinal transplant. The rearrangement links TRBV6-5 to TRBJ1-4; D remains unclear. The sequence was obtained from a human donor who received an intestinal transplant. The CDR3 spells CASSYSDGSNEKLFF. The CDR3 DNA follows: TGTGCCAGCAGTTACTCTGACGGGAGTAATGAAAAACTGTTTTTT.